This T cell receptor beta chain was profiled in a study of T cell repertoires in cytomegalovirus infection. MiXCR was run by TCRdb on the reads, yielding one entry per CDR3 protein. Of approximately 910,000 distinct CDR3 sequences in the sample, around 30% were seen once. This clonotype has only a few counts. Antigen specificity is unknown. V trimming: 5 bases; J trimming: 6 bases; junction bases outside the gene matches: 6. The CDR3 has 14 residues. Germline CDR1 MNHEY, CDR2 SVGAGI. This chain connects TRBV6-5 to TRBJ1-2; 10 positions agree with TRBD1. Sample: cultured CD8+ T cells from PBMCs, taken from culture after CMV antigen stimulation. The clonotype comes from a human donor in good health (CMV status not recorded). Some clones in this sample may be carry-over from other donors' samples. The CDR3 protein is CASSTGTGVDGYTF. For the CDR3, the DNA is TGTGCCAGCAGTACCGGGACAGGGGTCGATGGCTACACCTTC.